This T cell receptor (beta chain) is drawn from a study of T cells after yellow fever vaccination. Study-wide context: The SMART-Seq v4 Ultra Low Input method served to prepare the low-cell-number fractions.

This clonotype was recorded many times. Its matching antigen is unknown. A universal primer site and UMIs were added as TCR cDNA was made by 5'RACE template switching. TCRdb reprocessed the 5' RACE reads via MiXCR and lists one record per CDR3 protein. The sample comprises 250,000 to 400,000 distinct CDR3 sequences, roughly 3.9% of which are singletons, and around 23% rests with the top ten. Points from the study as a whole: Most primary-vaccination clones recurred post-booster (just under 98% CD4, just over 85% CD8). When the response was secondary, it was weaker but reached its peak faster, day 5 versus 15.

Trimming at V came to 3 bases and at J to 12 bases, leaving 8 bases not matched to a gene. Germline V gives CDR1 KGHSH, CDR2 LQKENI. This CDR3 is 13 amino acids long. This sample comprised PBMCs, obtained 5 days after the yellow fever booster vaccination. This chain uses TRBV18 with TRBJ2-7; TRBD1 aligns across 10 bases. This receptor was obtained from a man younger than 30 who received the YFV17D yellow fever vaccine. The CDR3 here is CASSPWDRGYSYF. CDR3 nucleotides: TGTGCCAGCTCACCGTGGGACAGGGGCTATTCGTACTTC. The full variable domain, its missing parts supplied by reference TRBV18 and TRBJ2-7, is NAGVMQNPRHLVRRRGQEARLRCSPMKGHSHVYWYRQLPEEGLKFMVYLQKENIIDESGMPKERFSAEFPKEGPSILRIQQVVRGDSAAYFCASSPWDRGYSYFGPGTRLTVT.